One sample yielded the 13 T cell receptor beta chains listed below, sequenced in a study of cytotoxic CD8 clonotypes in ibrutinib-treated CLL. Measured with immunoSEQ multiplex PCR; TCRdb has only the in-frame clones, and not every one. Of roughly 250,000 clones in the sample, roughly 70% were seen once. The sample in question was PBMCs, obtained after 24 months of ibrutinib treatment. The receptors here all came from a human donor with chronic lymphocytic leukemia.

The rearrangement links TRBV15 to TRBJ2-5; D could derive from TRBD1 or TRBD2 (5 bases each). This CDR3 spans 13 amino acids. Germline V gene data show CDR1 as LNHNV and CDR2 as YYDKDF (reference sequence). Between the trimmed V and J ends, which lost 8 bases and 0 bases, there was a span of 10 bases. The CDR3 here is CATRPGHQETQYF. The CDR3 DNA is TGTGCCACCCGGCCGGGACACCAAGAGACCCAGTACTTC.

This clone showed up just a few times. This chain uses TRBV6-4 with TRBJ2-1; TRBD2 aligns across 9 bases. This CDR3 has 14 residues. Germline lookup yields CDR1 MRHNA and CDR2 SNTAGT. The V gene end was trimmed by 6 bases and the J gene end by 4 bases; junction bases not matched to a gene: 4. The CDR3 is CASRSGRNYNEQFF. The CDR3 DNA follows: TGTGCCAGCAGGAGCGGGAGGAATTACAATGAGCAGTTCTTC.

This clone was observed a few times. The chain uses TRBV6-5 and TRBJ2-7; 10 bases fit TRBD2. Germline trimming cut 4 bases from V and 4 bases from J; bases unmatched to any gene: 4. CDR1 and CDR2 from the germline V gene are MNHEY and SVGAGI. The CDR3 totals 14 residues. The CDR3 is CASSFASGSYEQYF. Here the CDR3 DNA reads TGTGCCAGCAGTTTTGCTAGCGGGAGTTACGAGCAGTACTTC.

Only a few counts were recorded for this clone. V usage is TRBV5-4 and J usage is TRBJ2-6; no definite D call. The CDR3 totals 16 residues. The germline CDR1 and CDR2 sequences are SGHNT and YYREEE (reference sequence). V dropped 0 bases and J dropped 0 bases, with 7 bases sitting between them. CDR3 protein: CASSLGSSSGANVLTF. For the CDR3, the DNA is TGTGCCAGCAGCTTGGGGTCTAGCTCTGGGGCCAACGTCCTGACTTTC.

The CDR3 region has the DNA TGTGCCAGCAGCTCGTTACTCTACAGGGGAAGCAATCAGCCCCAGCATTTT. It yields the protein CASSSLLYRGSNQPQHF. This chain links TRBV5-5 with TRBJ1-5, with TRBD1 matching 7 bases. CDR3 length: 17 residues. J lost 1 base, V lost 3 bases, and 10 bases had no gene match. In germline, CDR1 is SGHKS, CDR2 YYEKEE (reference sequence). The variable domain in full, with the rest retrieved from reference TRBV5-5 and TRBJ1-5, is DAGVTQSPTHLIKTRGQQVTLRCSPISGHKSVSWYQQVLGQGPQFIFQYYEKEERGRGNFPDRFSARQFPNYSSELNVNALLLGDSALYLCASSSLLYRGSNQPQHFGDGTRLSIL.

This chain connects TRBV9 to TRBJ2-5, with 10 bases fitting TRBD2. V lost 1 base, J lost 5 bases, and 5 bases stayed unmatched. This CDR3 spans 15 amino acids. Germline V gene sequence: CDR1 SGDLS, CDR2 YYNGEE. The CDR3 is CASSVTSGAPETQYF. CDR3 coding DNA: TGTGCCAGCAGCGTAACTAGCGGGGCCCCGGAGACCCAGTACTTC.

The chain couples TRBV19 to TRBJ1-2; D unclear. CDR3 length: 12 residues. Trimming cost V 2 bases and J 6 bases, with 7 bases left between them. From germline, CDR1 is LNHDA and CDR2 SQIVND (reference sequence). The CDR3 protein is CASSIPGDGYTF. The CDR3 DNA reads TGTGCCAGTAGTATACCTGGGGATGGCTACACCTTC.

V and J are TRBV15 and TRBJ2-5; the D is unclear. This CDR3 has 14 residues. V lost 4 bases to trimming and J lost 3 bases, with 12 bases between them. Germline-derived CDR1 and CDR2 are LNHNV and YYDKDF (reference sequence). The CDR3 DNA sequence: TGTGCCACCAGCAAGGGCCGCTTGGAAGAGACCCAGTACTTC. Amino acid sequence: CATSKGRLEETQYF.

This chain connects TRBV11-3 to TRBJ2-7; D not certain. The CDR3 runs to 14 residues. V shed 5 bases and J shed 4 bases, with 15 bases lying between them. Germline V gives CDR1 SGHNT, CDR2 YENEEA. CDR3 nucleotides: TGTGCCAGCAGCATCGGAGCAGGTGGATACGAGCAGTACTTC. This gives the protein CASSIGAGGYEQYF.

The chain combines TRBV20-1 with TRBJ2-5; no definite D call. The V end was cut by 6 bases, the J end by 10 bases, with 12 bases between. Germline assignment: CDR1 DFQATT and CDR2 SNEGSKA (reference sequence). This CDR3 is built from 10 residues. CDR3 DNA: TGCAGTGCCCGGCTAACCATCCAGTACTTC. It yields the protein CSARLTIQYF.

The chain uses TRBV28 and TRBJ1-5; D remains ambiguous. This CDR3 is 14 amino acids long. V dropped 8 bases and J dropped 3 bases, with 14 bases sitting between them. CDR1 and CDR2 from the germline V gene are MDHEN and SYDVKM. The CDR3 DNA reads TGTGCCAGCTGCCTTGGGTGGGACAATCAGCCCCAGCATTTT. Its translation is CASCLGWDNQPQHF.

The chain has TRBV6-1 and TRBJ2-2; perhaps TRBD1 as D (5 bases). The V end was cut by 3 bases, the J end by 1 base, with 12 bases between. The germline gives CDR1 MNHNS, CDR2 SASEGT. The CDR3 runs 16 residues. Written as DNA, the CDR3 is TGTGCCAGCAGTGATCGGGTGGGGCAGAACACCGGGGAGCTGTTTTTT. Protein product: CASSDRVGQNTGELFF.

The chain employs TRBV5-1 and TRBJ2-5; maybe TRBD1 (5 bases). The CDR3 runs to 13 residues. V gave up 5 bases and J gave up 1 base, with 9 bases separating them. Per germline, CDR1 SGHRS and CDR2 YFSETQ. CDR3 sequence (DNA): TGCGCCAGCAGGGGGCAGCGCCAAGAGACCCAGTACTTC. Translating gives CASRGQRQETQYF.